What follows are 19 T cell receptor beta chains derived from one specimen sequenced in a study of human T cells and chemical hapten exposure. Time point indicated: patch test 1, 2 weeks after DPC sensitization. As to treatment: therapeutic diphenylcyclopropenone sensitization with weekly scalp DPC. One entry per CDR3 protein, called by TCRdb with MiXCR from the RACE reads. This table has approximately 350,000 distinct CDR3 sequences, approximately 6.3% appearing once. The sample was whole blood, taken in connection with sensitization to the hapten diphenylcyclopropenone (DPC). All receptors derive from a young woman with alopecia areata. Some clones in this sample may be carry-over from other donors' samples.

The chain is built from TRBV7-9 and TRBJ2-7; D possibly matches TRBD1 or TRBD2 (5 bases each). This CDR3 has 14 amino acids. Per the germline V gene, CDR1 is SEHNR and CDR2 is FQNEAQ (reference sequence). V was clipped by 5 bases and J by 6 bases, with 17 bases between them. This CDR3 is CASSPRDQNGEQYF. CDR3 in DNA: TGTGCCAGCAGCCCCCGGGACCAAAACGGCGAGCAGTACTTC.

This clonotype showed up just a few times. The chain recombines TRBV10-3 with TRBJ1-1; TRBD1 is a possible D gene (6 bases). Trimming left V 4 bases short and J 3 bases short, with 12 bases between. Germline V gives CDR1 ENHRY, CDR2 SYGVKD. The CDR3 runs to 14 residues. CDR3 nucleotides: TGTGCCATCAGTGTGGGGGGCGCGGACACTGAAGCTTTCTTT. This codes for CAISVGGADTEAFF.

J is TRBJ2-7 and V is TRBV18; D remains ambiguous. The ends were cut back, 2 bases at V and 6 bases at J, with 11 bases in the middle. Germline V gene sequence: CDR1 KGHSH, CDR2 LQKENI. The length of the CDR3 is 13 residues. CDR3 region: CASSPTSNREQYF. CDR3 in DNA: TGTGCCAGCTCACCAACATCGAACCGCGAGCAGTACTTC.

This clonotype was counted many times. This chain uses TRBV6-2 or TRBV6-3 with TRBJ2-3; D is unclear. CDR1 is MNHEY, CDR2 SVGEGT, per germline. V was cut by 2 bases and J by 2 bases, with 11 bases left in between. There are 15 residues in the CDR3. CDR3 sequence reads: CASSYRTTFTDTQYF. Written as DNA, the CDR3 is TGTGCCAGCAGTTACCGAACTACCTTCACAGATACGCAGTATTTT.

The rearrangement joins TRBV15 to TRBJ1-4; D gene unclear. This CDR3 has 15 residues. Trimming shortened V by 3 bases and J by 0 bases, and 8 bases separated the two germline ends. Germline V gives CDR1 LNHNV, CDR2 YYDKDF (reference sequence). The CDR3 sequence: CATSSNVSTNEKLFF. DNA for the CDR3: TGTGCCACCAGCAGTAACGTATCAACTAATGAAAAACTGTTTTTT. The variable domain in full, completed from reference TRBV15 and TRBJ1-4, reads DAMVIQNPRYQVTQFGKPVTLSCSQTLNHNVMYWYQQKSSQAPKLLFHYYDKDFNNEADTPDNFQSRRPNTSFCFLDIRSPGLGDTAMYLCATSSNVSTNEKLFFGSGTQLSVL.

The rearrangement uses TRBV11-2 and TRBJ1-2; no clear D. There are 15 residues in the CDR3. The ends were cut back, 4 bases at V and 0 bases at J, with 12 bases in the middle. The V gene's germline CDR1 is SGHAT and CDR2 FQNNGV. CDR3 residues: CASSSVGLTNYGYTF. For the CDR3, the DNA is TGTGCCAGCAGCTCTGTAGGGTTGACTAACTATGGCTACACCTTC. Full variable domain (remainder filled in from reference TRBV11-2 and TRBJ1-2): EAGVAQSPRYKIIEKRQSVAFWCNPISGHATLYWYQQILGQGPKLLIQFQNNGVVDDSQLPKDRFSAERLKGVDSTLKIQPAKLEDSAVYLCASSSVGLTNYGYTFGSGTRLTVV.

This clonotype was observed many times. The gene calls are TRBV20-1 and TRBJ2-3, with D unresolved. V dropped 1 base and J dropped 4 bases, with 15 bases sitting between them. Germline CDR1 is DFQATT and CDR2 is SNEGSKA (reference sequence). This CDR3 comprises 15 residues. This chain's CDR3 is CSARGYGPESDTQYF. The CDR3 nucleotides are TGCAGTGCTAGAGGATACGGGCCGGAATCAGATACGCAGTATTTT.

This clonotype was picked up a small number of times. This chain connects TRBV14 to TRBJ1-2, with D hard to call. The V gene's germline CDR1 is SGHDN and CDR2 FVKESK. The CDR3 has 14 amino acids. V lost 0 bases and J lost 4, with 9 bases in between. In DNA form, the CDR3 reads TGTGCCAGCAGCCAAGACCTACAGATCTATGGCTACACCTTC. Protein sequence: CASSQDLQIYGYTF.

V gene TRBV6-2 or TRBV6-3 combines with J gene TRBJ2-2, with D perhaps assigned TRBD1 or TRBD2 (5 bases each). The CDR3 is 14 residues long. From germline, CDR1 is MNHEY and CDR2 SVGEGT. The V end lost 0 bases, the J end lost 5 bases, and 7 bases lay between the germline ends. CDR3 loop: CASSYSRGTGELFF. The CDR3 bases are TGTGCCAGCAGTTACTCGAGGGGAACCGGGGAGCTGTTTTTT.

This clonotype occurred a few times. This chain connects TRBV12-3 or TRBV12-4 to TRBJ1-2, with 7 bases lining up with TRBD1. CDR3 length: 14 amino acids. Unmatched junction bases numbered 2, after V lost 4 bases and J lost 0 bases. The chain's CDR3 is CASSWTGSNYGYTF. DNA for the CDR3: TGTGCCAGCAGTTGGACAGGATCTAACTATGGCTACACCTTC.

This clonotype has a count of ten or more. The chain links TRBV10-3 to TRBJ2-1; 8 nucleotides match TRBD2. Per germline, CDR1 ENHRY and CDR2 SYGVKD. Trimming at V came to 5 bases and at J to 5 bases, leaving 8 bases not matched to a gene. CDR3 length: 15 amino acids. CDR3 in amino acids: CAISPGTRLDNEQFF. In DNA form, the CDR3 reads TGTGCCATCAGTCCCGGGACTAGGCTGGACAATGAGCAGTTCTTC.

The table lists this clonotype with a few counts. The gene calls are TRBV24-1 and TRBJ1-1; a possible D gene is TRBD1 (6 bases). Germline V CDR1 and CDR2: KGHDR, SFDVKD. The ends were cut back, 8 bases at V and 5 bases at J, with 17 bases in the middle. The CDR3 runs to 14 residues. This CDR3 reads CATNPGAWRTEAFF. CDR3 sequence (DNA): TGTGCCACCAACCCGGGGGCATGGAGAACTGAAGCTTTCTTT.

This clonotype was found many times. The chain uses TRBV12-3 or TRBV12-4 and TRBJ2-3; 11 nucleotides line up with TRBD2. Germline trimming cut 8 bases from V and 5 bases from J; bases unmatched to any gene: 9. The CDR3 is 15 residues long. Here the CDR3 reads CASGDSGGAGDTQYF. The CDR3 bases are TGTGCCAGCGGAGATAGCGGGGGGGCCGGAGATACGCAGTATTTT.

A remark on this clonotype: One end of the junction does not line up with germline, which may come from a read error. This sequence joins TRBV7-9 and TRBJ2-2; TRBD2 matches 9 bases. CDR3 length: 16 residues. Germline V CDR1 and CDR2: SEHNR, FQNEAQ (reference sequence). CDR3 region: CASSLGLADPTGELSF. CDR3 nucleotide sequence: TGTGCCAGCAGCTTAGGACTAGCGGATCCCACCGGGGAGCTGTCTTTT. Full variable domain (outside the CDR3, taken from reference TRBV7-9 and TRBJ2-2): DTGVSQNPRHKITKRGQNVTFRCDPISEHNRLYWYRQTLGQGPEFLTYFQNEAQLEKSRLLSDRFSAERPKGSFSTLEIQRTEQGDSAMYLCASSLGLADPTGELSFGEGSRLTVL.

This chain links TRBV4-1 with TRBJ1-2, with D tentatively TRBD1 (6 bases). The CDR3 loop spans 17 amino acids. The ends were cut back, 0 bases at V and 5 bases at J, with 19 bases in the middle. The germline V gene encodes CDR1 MGHRA and CDR2 YSYEKL. The CDR3 loop is CASSQEVLVHRDYGYTF. DNA of the CDR3: TGCGCCAGCAGCCAAGAAGTTCTCGTCCACAGGGATTATGGCTACACCTTC.

Many counts were recorded for this clonotype. The J gene is TRBJ2-2, the V gene TRBV4-2; D is tentatively TRBD1 or TRBD2 (6 bases each). This CDR3 has 15 residues. Trimming took off 0 bases at V and 4 bases at J, with 9 bases between the two ends. From germline, CDR1 is LGHNA and CDR2 YNFKEQ. DNA of the CDR3: TGTGCCAGCAGCCAAGAGGGGGGCCGCACCGGGGAGCTGTTTTTT. Amino acid sequence: CASSQEGGRTGELFF.

This clonotype has just a few counts. The gene calls are TRBV11-2 and TRBJ2-2; the match to TRBD1 covers 12 bases. The CDR3 is made up of 16 amino acids. The V gene's germline CDR1 is SGHAT and CDR2 FQNNGV. Trimming took 4 bases from V and 7 from J; bases not matched to a gene: 7. The CDR3 loop reads CASSWPGQGADGELFF. In DNA, the CDR3 is TGTGCCAGCAGCTGGCCGGGACAGGGGGCAGACGGGGAGCTGTTTTTT. Full variable domain (outside the CDR3, taken from reference TRBV11-2 and TRBJ2-2): EAGVAQSPRYKIIEKRQSVAFWCNPISGHATLYWYQQILGQGPKLLIQFQNNGVVDDSQLPKDRFSAERLKGVDSTLKIQPAKLEDSAVYLCASSWPGQGADGELFFGEGSRLTVL.

This clonotype was detected ten times or more. The chain recombines TRBV12-3 or TRBV12-4 with TRBJ1-5; 8 bases line up with TRBD1. V lost 6 bases and J lost 2; bases outside the gene matches: 6. This CDR3 comprises 15 residues. The CDR3 DNA reads as TGTGCCAGCAGGTTTGGACAGGGAGGCAATCAGCCCCAGCATTTT. Its protein is CASRFGQGGNQPQHF.

This clonotype was recorded at least ten times. The rearrangement joins TRBV4-1 to TRBJ1-2; TRBD1 is a possible D gene (5 bases). Germline CDR1 and CDR2: MGHRA and YSYEKL. The CDR3 length is 14 residues. Trimming cost V 0 bases and J 2 bases, with 7 bases left between them. CDR3 region: CASSQEPGNYGYTF. CDR3 sequence (DNA): TGCGCCAGCAGCCAAGAACCAGGGAACTATGGCTACACCTTC.